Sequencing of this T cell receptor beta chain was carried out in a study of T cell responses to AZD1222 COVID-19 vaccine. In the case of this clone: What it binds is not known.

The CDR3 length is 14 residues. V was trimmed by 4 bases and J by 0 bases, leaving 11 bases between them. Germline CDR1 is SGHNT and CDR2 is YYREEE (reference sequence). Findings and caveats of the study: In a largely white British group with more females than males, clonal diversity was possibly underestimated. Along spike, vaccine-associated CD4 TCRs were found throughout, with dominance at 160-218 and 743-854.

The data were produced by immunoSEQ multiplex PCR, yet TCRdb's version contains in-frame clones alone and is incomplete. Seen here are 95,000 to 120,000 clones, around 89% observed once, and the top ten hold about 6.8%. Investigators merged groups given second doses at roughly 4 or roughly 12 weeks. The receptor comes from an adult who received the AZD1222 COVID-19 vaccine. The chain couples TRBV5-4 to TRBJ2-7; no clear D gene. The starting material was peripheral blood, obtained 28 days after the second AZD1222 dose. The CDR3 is CASSGRADSYEQYF. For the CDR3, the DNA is TGTGCCAGCAGCGGACGGGCGGACTCCTACGAGCAGTACTTC.